These T cell receptor beta chains were read from a single sample in a study of T cell responses to AZD1222 COVID-19 vaccine. Measured with immunoSEQ multiplex PCR; TCRdb has only the in-frame clones, and not every one. The sample comprises roughly 110,000 clones, roughly 90% of which are singletons, and 5.5% to 8.5% rests with the top ten. Sample: peripheral blood, taken on day 0 of AZD1222 vaccination. Receptors were obtained from an adult in good health. Each CDR3 is given with its conserved first and last residue. The order of the fields is CDR3 length, V gene, CDR3 protein.

>13|TRBV5-6
CASSALSVNEQFF
>15|TRBV28
CASSSPGDRYNEQFF
>14|TRBV14
CASSPQGTNSPLHF
>13|TRBV27
CASSYTNTGELFF
>16|TRBV4-2
CASSQEGGTGNQPQHF
>18|TRBV6-1
CASSEIPPGAYSNQPQHF
>14|TRBV3-1/TRBV3-2
CASSLSAGNQPQHF
>15|TRBV30
CAWSLGGGSYNEQFF
>18|TRBV11-3
CASSPQSPSSGNTGELFF
>15|TRBV7-2
CASSLGTSGHNEQFF
>13|TRBV7-6
CASSQARLDEQYF
>12|TRBV6-2/TRBV6-3
CASSSSDYGYTF
>14|TRBV28
CASSYQEARQPQHF
>11|TRBV28
CASRTGNIQYF
>13|TRBV29-1
CSVDGQTNTEAFF
>12|TRBV24-1
CATSSPFGGYTF
>16|TRBV29-1
CSVFTVEGGNTGELFF
>15|TRBV30
CAWAEGGEGQETQYF
>13|TRBV3-1/TRBV3-2
CASSLSQGTEAFF
>16|TRBV6-2/TRBV6-3
CASSYNRQGYGYEQYF
>14|TRBV9
CASSPKVQGQPQHF
>15|TRBV27
CASSLTWGFGDEQFF
>12|TRBV27
CASRPNKGGMYF
>13|TRBV19
CASRDKMNTEAFF
>17|TRBV27
CASSFLRPGTNTGELFF
>19|TRBV7-8
CASSLVDSRLRSSYNEQFF
>16|TRBV6-1
CASSVSGDRINYGYTF
>15|TRBV5-6
CASSLRGIKGDTQYF
>16|TRBV5-1
CASSLEGTSYSYEQYF
>12|TRBV27
CASSQQGNEQFF
>14|TRBV19
CASSIDPGGNTIYF
>14|TRBV19
CASSISSGGTEAFF
>17|TRBV7-3
CASSSRTSGRVTGELFF
>13|TRBV19
CASKGTGADTQYF
>13|TRBV2
CASSLGPNQPQHF
>14|TRBV18
CASSPNSEGDGYTF
>17|TRBV24-1
CATSAPGRQGARETQYF
>12|TRBV7-2
CASSLTGGGYTF
>15|TRBV30
CAWNRGQTSYNEQFF
>19|TRBV21-1
CASSKLAGVILGRSYEQYF
>14|TRBV7-9
CASSLTGSTDTQYF
>17|TRBV2
CASSGRGRPGSNQPQHF
>14|TRBV7-3
CASSLGVGYNEQFF
>14|TRBV15
CATSSSGPQETQYF
>17|TRBV12-2
CASRHVGARAVILKQYF
>13|TRBV12-3/TRBV12-4
CASSLGTGNTIYF
>15|TRBV18
CASSPGTGFSYEQYF
>18|TRBV12-5
CASGSKRLGGATYNEQFF
>15|TRBV28
CASSFSLPGVSGYTF
>17|TRBV24-1
CATSDLAAGPNTGELFF
>14|TRBV5-6
CASSLTGANYGYTF
>15|TRBV21-1
CASSKRPQGSNEQFF
>15|TRBV19
CASSTLAFSYNEQFF
>11|TRBV29-1
CSVVGTGEQYF
>15|TRBV7-9
CASSREKGAVYEQYF